Below are 14 T cell receptor beta chains sequenced from a single sample in a study of CD8 T cells in Susac syndrome. Reverse transcription of roughly 0.45 to 1 ug RNA was performed with random hexamers. TCRdb redid the calling of the immunoSEQ multiplex PCR reads with MiXCR, one entry per CDR3 protein. The sample comprises about 120,000 distinct CDR3 sequences, around 94% of which are singletons, and approximately 0.1% rests with the top ten. Sequencing was done on a sample of CD4+ T cells from PBMCs. The receptors were sampled from a human donor in good health.

J is TRBJ1-2 and V is TRBV3-1; D perhaps matches TRBD1 (5 bases). The germline CDR1 and CDR2 sequences are LGHDT and YNNKEL (reference sequence). Between the trimmed V and J ends, which lost 3 bases and 8 bases, there was a span of 7 bases. The CDR3 runs 11 residues. The CDR3 sequence is CASSQWGGYTF. The CDR3 DNA reads TGTGCCAGCAGCCAGTGGGGCGGCTACACCTTC.

The V call is TRBV7-9, the J call TRBJ2-1, with D perhaps matching TRBD1 (5 bases). Germline V gene lookup returns CDR1 SEHNR and CDR2 FQNEAQ (reference sequence). CDR3 length: 15 residues. V was pared by 5 bases and J by 6 bases, with 17 bases between. CDR3 coding DNA: TGTGCCAGCAGCCAAGGCCGAGGACAACTCAATGAGCAGTTCTTC. Translating gives CASSQGRGQLNEQFF.

This sequence joins TRBV6-2 or TRBV6-3 and TRBJ1-6, with D possibly being TRBD1 (5 bases). Germline V CDR1 and CDR2: MNHEY, SVGEGT. The CDR3 spans 17 residues. Trimming removed 0 bases at V and 6 bases at J, with 15 bases between. The CDR3 DNA is TGTGCCAGCAGTTACTCAGGGGCCCGCCGGCGTAATTCACCCCTCCACTTT. Its protein is CASSYSGARRRNSPLHF.

The chain recombines TRBV19 with TRBJ2-3; the D call may be TRBD1 or TRBD2 (5 bases each). The length of the CDR3 is 13 residues. Germline CDR1 and CDR2: LNHDA and SQIVND (reference sequence). Trimming cost V 10 bases and J 3 bases, with 14 bases left between them. This CDR3 reads CATRDAFTDTQYF. The CDR3 DNA reads as TGTGCCACCCGGGACGCCTTTACAGATACGCAGTATTTT. Variable domain in full (rest from reference TRBV19 and TRBJ2-3): DGGITQSPKYLFRKEGQNVTLSCEQNLNHDAMYWYRQDPGQGLRLIYYSQIVNDFQKGDIAEGYSVSREKKESFPLTVTSAQKNPTAFYLCATRDAFTDTQYFGPGTRLTVL.

The J gene is TRBJ2-1, the V gene TRBV10-3, with 16 bases aligning to TRBD2. The CDR3 totals 18 residues. J lost 7 bases, V lost 3 bases, and 9 bases had no gene match. The germline gives CDR1 ENHRY, CDR2 SYGVKD. DNA for the CDR3: TGTGCCATCAGTGATGGGACTAGCGGGAGGGCCTGGGCGAATGAGCAGTTCTTC. Its translation is CAISDGTSGRAWANEQFF.

V is TRBV7-2 and J is TRBJ2-7; 10 nucleotides align to TRBD1. The CDR3 totals 15 residues. Losses at the gene ends were 5 bases for V and 1 base for J; bases not matched to a gene: 5. Germline-derived CDR1 and CDR2 are SGHTA and FQGNSA. The CDR3 DNA follows: TGTGCCAGCAGCGCATCGGGACAGGGGTCCTACGAGCAGTACTTC. Encoded protein: CASSASGQGSYEQYF. The full variable domain, in which reference TRBV7-2 and TRBJ2-7 provide the parts outside the CDR3, is GAGVSQSPSNKVTEKGKDVELRCDPISGHTALYWYRQSLGQGLEFLIYFQGNSAPDKSGLPSDRFSAERTGGSVSTLTIQRTQQEDSAVYLCASSASGQGSYEQYFGPGTRLTVT.

V usage is TRBV19 and J usage is TRBJ1-5; unclear D gene. With 4 bases removed from V and 2 bases from J, the gap between germline ends came to 18 bases. Germline V gene lookup returns CDR1 LNHDA and CDR2 SQIVND (reference sequence). There are 17 residues in the CDR3. The CDR3 here is CASSTGVPWRGNQPQHF. The CDR3, as DNA: TGTGCCAGTAGTACCGGCGTCCCTTGGAGGGGCAATCAGCCCCAGCATTTT.

In its sample, this clonotype was seen a few times. The rearrangement links TRBV28 to TRBJ1-1, with D possibly TRBD1 on 6 matching bases. The V and J ends lost 8 bases and 0 bases respectively, with 10 bases between them. CDR1 is MDHEN and CDR2 is SYDVKM in the germline V gene. The CDR3 runs 13 residues. CDR3 sequence: CASSRTVNTEAFF. The CDR3 coding sequence is TGTGCCAGCTCTAGGACAGTGAACACTGAAGCTTTCTTT.

The chain is built from TRBV7-9 and TRBJ2-7; perhaps D is TRBD1 or TRBD2 (5 bases each). This CDR3 spans 14 amino acids. Trimming took 0 bases from V and 5 from J, leaving 11 bases between them. CDR1 is SEHNR and CDR2 is FQNEAQ in the germline V gene (reference sequence). The DNA of the CDR3 is TGTGCCAGCAGCTTAGCTGGGGGATGGGACGAGCAGTACTTC. It encodes CASSLAGGWDEQYF.

The rearrangement links TRBV19 to TRBJ2-7; D unclear. Germline-derived CDR1 and CDR2 are LNHDA and SQIVND (reference sequence). V was pared by 4 bases and J by 2 bases, with 9 bases between. CDR3 length: 13 residues. In nucleotides, the CDR3 is TGTGCCAGTAGTAGTCAGGCTCCCTACGAGCAGTACTTC. Protein sequence: CASSSQAPYEQYF.

This chain connects TRBV9 to TRBJ2-2, with 8 bases fitting TRBD2. Looked up from germline, CDR1 is SGDLS and CDR2 is YYNGEE. This CDR3 is 16 amino acids long. After removal of 4 bases from V and 4 bases from J, the junction contained 9 bases not matched to a gene. The CDR3 loop is CASSQMLAGGTGELFF. Written as DNA, the CDR3 is TGTGCCAGCAGCCAAATGCTGGCGGGAGGCACCGGGGAGCTGTTTTTT.

The chain joins TRBV11-2 to TRBJ2-3, with 10 bases fitting TRBD2. Germline V gene sequence: CDR1 SGHAT, CDR2 FQNNGV. CDR3 length: 15 amino acids. V trimming: 4 bases; J trimming: 5 bases; junction bases outside the gene matches: 6. For the CDR3, the DNA is TGTGCCAGCAGCTCCCGGACTAGCGGAGGAGATACGCAGTATTTT. As protein: CASSSRTSGGDTQYF.

V and J are TRBV11-2 and TRBJ2-7, with 11 bases aligning to TRBD2. Losses at the gene ends were 1 base for V and 5 bases for J; bases not matched to a gene: 4. The CDR3 covers 15 residues. CDR1 and CDR2 (germline): SGHAT, FQNNGV. CDR3 amino acids: CASSLASGGPNEQYF. In DNA, the CDR3 is TGTGCCAGCAGCTTAGCTAGCGGGGGGCCTAACGAGCAGTACTTC.

The gene calls are TRBV7-6 and TRBJ2-1; D is ambiguous. V lost 2 bases, J lost 4 bases, and 18 bases lay in between. CDR3 length: 17 amino acids. Per germline, CDR1 SGHVS and CDR2 FNYEAQ. CDR3 sequence reads: CASSLNHGSKPYNEQFF. The DNA of the CDR3 is TGTGCCAGCAGCTTAAATCACGGCTCTAAACCTTACAATGAGCAGTTCTTC.